A selection of T cell receptor beta chains follows, all from one sample in a study of shared clonotypes between healthy human individuals. Libraries were prepared by immunoSEQ multiplex PCR; TCRdb keeps only in-frame clonotypes and omits some of them. There are more than 2 million clones in the sample; 90% to 95% occur only once, and 0.1% to 0.15% lies in the top ten. Sequenced sample: naive CD4+ T cells sorted from blood. The source is a man younger than 35 in good health. Each CDR3 is given with its conserved first and last residue. A D gene is named only where the DNA matches it firmly. Clone size is not always given. Where it is, it says once, few, many or a class for expanded clones.

>TRBV7-2|-|-|TRBJ2-7
CASSATPGVSYEQYF
TGTGCCAGCAGCGCTACACCGGGTGTGTCTTACGAGCAGTACTTC
>TRBV5-1|-|-|TRBJ1-4
CASSFSGFANEKLFF
TGCGCCAGCAGCTTCTCAGGGTTTGCTAATGAAAAACTGTTTTTT
>TRBV5-1|-|-|TRBJ2-3
CASSLATTFTDTQYF
TGCGCCAGCAGCTTGGCGACTACTTTCACAGATACGCAGTATTTT
>TRBV5-1|-|TRBD1|TRBJ2-7
CASSLGPGQGKREQYF
TGCGCCAGCAGCTTGGGCCCGGGACAGGGTAAACGCGAGCAGTACTTC
>TRBV29-1|-|-|TRBJ1-2
CSALAGFHGYTF
TGCAGCGCCCTAGCGGGTTTTCATGGCTACACCTTC
>TRBV19|-|TRBD1|TRBJ2-7
CASTNRGAPYEQYF
TGTGCCAGTACAAACAGGGGGGCCCCCTACGAGCAGTACTTC
>TRBV4-1|-|-|TRBJ1-4
CASSQYENEKLFF
TGCGCCAGCAGCCAGTACGAGAATGAAAAACTGTTTTTT
>TRBV7-2|-|-|TRBJ1-5
CASSLEQGRFKQPQHF
TGTGCCAGCAGCTTAGAGCAGGGGAGGTTTAAACAGCCCCAGCATTTT
>TRBV30|-|TRBD1|TRBJ1-6
CAWDLGQGQFSPLHF
TGTGCCTGGGATCTCGGACAGGGCCAATTTTCACCCCTCCACTTT
>TRBV18|-|TRBD1|TRBJ1-2
CASSPLSGQGGYTF
TGTGCCAGCTCACCACTCTCGGGACAGGGTGGCTACACCTTC
>TRBV7-9|once|-|TRBJ1-1
CASSFRGANEAFF
TGTGCCAGCAGCTTCCGAGGGGCGAATGAAGCTTTCTTT
>TRBV5-1|-|-|TRBJ2-5
CASSLLQETQYF
TGCGCCAGCAGCTTACTCCAAGAGACCCAGTACTTC
>TRBV5-1|-|TRBD1|TRBJ1-6
CASADGVTGGLNSPLHF
TGCGCCAGCGCCGATGGGGTAACAGGGGGCCTTAATTCACCCCTCCACTTT
>TRBV29-1|once|-|TRBJ2-1
CSARQGGSYNEQFF
TGCAGCGCTCGACAGGGAGGTTCCTACAATGAGCAGTTCTTC
>TRBV2|-|-|TRBJ1-5
CASSGTGTVQPQHF
TGTGCCAGCTCGGGAACGGGGACGGTACAGCCCCAGCATTTT
>TRBV7-9|-|-|TRBJ2-3
CASSLIPGQGGDTQYF
TGTGCCAGCAGCTTAATTCCTGGACAGGGAGGGGATACGCAGTATTTT
>TRBV5-1|-|-|TRBJ2-7
CASSLTLRGATNEQYF
TGCGCCAGCAGCTTGACGCTTAGGGGGGCTACAAACGAGCAGTACTTC
>TRBV7-6|-|-|TRBJ2-2
CASSLGSGSPRGTGELFF
TGTGCCAGCAGCTTAGGTTCGGGGAGCCCTAGGGGCACCGGGGAGCTGTTTTTT
>TRBV5-1|-|-|TRBJ2-1
CASSPPGTLREQFF
TGCGCCAGCTCACCTCCCGGGACTTTACGTGAGCAGTTCTTC
>TRBV10-3|-|-|TRBJ2-3
CAISVEGSRTDTQYF
TGTGCCATCAGTGTGGAGGGGTCGCGCACAGATACGCAGTATTTT
>TRBV5-1|-|-|TRBJ2-7
CASSLGHTGDEQYF
TGCGCCAGCAGCTTGGGTCATACCGGCGACGAGCAGTACTTC
>TRBV5-8|-|-|TRBJ2-5
CASSLEGSNSETQYF
TGTGCCAGCAGCTTGGAGGGATCCAATTCAGAGACCCAGTACTTC
>TRBV5-1|-|TRBD2|TRBJ2-3
CASSLWGLAGGLGTDTQYF
TGCGCCAGCAGCTTATGGGGACTAGCGGGGGGGCTAGGCACAGATACGCAGTATTTT
>TRBV30|-|-|TRBJ2-2
CAWSEAITGELFF
TGTGCCTGGAGTGAGGCTATTACCGGGGAGCTGTTTTTT
>TRBV10-3|-|-|TRBJ2-5
CAISQTPQETQYF
TGTGCCATCAGCCAGACACCCCAAGAGACCCAGTACTTC
>TRBV7-9|-|-|TRBJ2-3
CASSLGLSGFNTDTQYF
TGTGCCAGCAGCTTAGGCCTCAGCGGGTTCAACACAGATACGCAGTATTTT
>TRBV5-1|-|-|TRBJ2-3
CASSGGRGATDTQYF
TGCGCCAGCAGCGGGGGCCGAGGGGCCACAGATACGCAGTATTTT
>TRBV28|-|TRBD2|TRBJ2-7
CASNPGLALLEQYF
TGTGCCAGCAACCCGGGACTAGCTCTACTCGAGCAGTACTTC
>TRBV9|-|-|TRBJ1-1
CASSVAGGSTEAFF
TGTGCCAGCAGCGTGGCCGGGGGAAGTACTGAAGCTTTCTTT
>TRBV29-1|-|TRBD1|TRBJ1-1
CSALTGYAEAFF
TGCAGCGCATTGACAGGGTACGCTGAAGCTTTCTTT
>TRBV27|-|-|TRBJ2-3
CASSYTGTDTQYF
TGTGCCAGCAGTTATACGGGAACAGATACGCAGTATTTT
>TRBV27|-|-|TRBJ2-7
CASSLSTPHEQYF
TGTGCCAGCAGTTTATCGACCCCCCACGAGCAGTACTTC
>TRBV18|-|-|TRBJ2-7
CASSPGQAGYEQYF
TGTGCCAGCTCACCAGGGCAGGCCGGCTACGAGCAGTACTTC
>TRBV5-4|-|TRBD2|TRBJ2-1
CASSLRLADQQFF
TGTGCCAGCAGCTTGAGGCTAGCGGACCAGCAGTTCTTC
>TRBV7-2|-|TRBD1|TRBJ2-7
CASSLFGRGTYEQYF
TGTGCCAGCAGCTTATTCGGCAGGGGGACCTACGAGCAGTACTTC
>TRBV28|-|-|TRBJ2-1
CASSVDGQYNEQFF
TGTGCCAGCAGTGTCGATGGACAGTACAATGAGCAGTTCTTC
>TRBV4-1|-|-|TRBJ1-5
CASSTIPEGFGNQPQHF
TGCGCCAGCAGCACAATCCCTGAGGGTTTCGGCAATCAGCCCCAGCATTTT
>TRBV6-1|-|-|TRBJ2-5
CASTEGTQETQYF
TGTGCCAGCACCGAGGGTACCCAAGAGACCCAGTACTTC
>TRBV29-1|-|TRBD1|TRBJ2-7
CSVTTGSAYEQYF
TGCAGCGTAACGACAGGGTCGGCTTACGAGCAGTACTTC
>TRBV5-1|-|TRBD1|TRBJ2-2
CASSIRGQANTGELFF
TGCGCCAGCAGCATCAGGGGGCAAGCGAACACCGGGGAGCTGTTTTTT
>TRBV18|-|-|TRBJ2-7
CASSPPSRQGYEQYF
TGTGCCAGCTCACCACCTTCGCGGCAGGGGTACGAGCAGTACTTC
>TRBV5-6|-|TRBD2|TRBJ2-1
CASSRTSGSWNEQFF
TGTGCCAGCAGCCGGACTAGCGGGAGTTGGAATGAGCAGTTCTTC
>TRBV2|-|TRBD1|TRBJ2-6
CASKSGTGIPNWANVLTF
TGTGCCAGCAAGTCCGGGACAGGGATCCCCAATTGGGCCAACGTCCTGACTTTC
>TRBV6-5|-|TRBD2|TRBJ2-5
CASSWGGVGGETQYF
TGTGCCAGCAGTTGGGGAGGGGTGGGAGGAGAGACCCAGTACTTC
>TRBV7-2|-|TRBD2|TRBJ2-7
CASSLEAGGMIVTYEQYF
TGTGCCAGCAGCTTAGAGGCGGGAGGAATGATAGTTACCTACGAGCAGTACTTC
>TRBV6-4|once|-|TRBJ2-2
CASSGQDNTGELFF
TGTGCCAGCAGTGGCCAGGACAACACCGGGGAGCTGTTTTTT
>TRBV7-9|-|-|TRBJ2-7
CASSLAHYEQYF
TGTGCCAGCAGCTTAGCCCATTACGAGCAGTACTTC
>TRBV5-1|-|TRBD2|TRBJ2-7
CASSLASGSSYEQYF
TGCGCCAGCAGCTTGGCTAGCGGGAGTTCGTACGAGCAGTACTTC
>TRBV30|-|-|TRBJ2-1
CAWRGGQYHEQFF
TGTGCCTGGAGGGGCGGGCAGTATCATGAGCAGTTCTTC
>TRBV5-1|-|-|TRBJ1-1
CASSLKMAASTVGTEAFF
TGCGCCAGCAGCCTGAAGATGGCCGCGAGCACAGTTGGCACTGAAGCTTTCTTT
>TRBV28|-|TRBD2|TRBJ2-3
CASSFPLAGSTDTQYF
TGTGCCAGCAGTTTTCCACTAGCGGGGAGCACAGATACGCAGTATTTT
>TRBV30|-|-|TRBJ2-7
CAWSQGYEQYF
TGTGCCTGGTCCCAGGGGTACGAGCAGTACTTC
>TRBV5-1|-|TRBD1|TRBJ2-1
CASSFAPPGQDNEQFF
TGCGCCAGCAGCTTCGCGCCCCCGGGACAGGACAATGAGCAGTTCTTC
>TRBV10-2|-|TRBD2|TRBJ2-3
CASSDWVEAGGPGLIDTQYF
TGCGCCAGCAGTGACTGGGTCGAGGCGGGGGGCCCCGGTTTAATTGATACGCAGTATTTT
>TRBV27|-|-|TRBJ2-7
CASSLGGGDAYEQYF
TGTGCCAGCAGTTTGGGAGGGGGTGACGCCTACGAGCAGTACTTC